The 12 T cell receptor beta chains below all came from one sample that was sequenced in a study of blood T cell repertoires in COVID-19. TCRdb's table, derived via immunoSEQ multiplex PCR, lists solely in-frame clones and lacks some. The sample lists roughly 30,000 clones, approximately 88% occurring once. The specimen sequenced was peripheral blood. Receptors were obtained from a man aged 55-75 years with COVID-19, enrolled during active disease.

This chain connects TRBV19 to TRBJ2-1; TRBD2 agrees at 7 bases. The CDR3 sequence is 16 residues long. After removal of 3 bases from V and 0 bases from J, the junction contained 5 bases not matched to a gene. Germline assignment: CDR1 LNHDA and CDR2 SQIVND (reference sequence). This CDR3 is CASSIGGSVSYNEQFF. CDR3 bases: TGTGCCAGTAGTATCGGCGGGAGCGTCTCCTACAATGAGCAGTTCTTC.

This clone was seen a single time. The gene calls are TRBV11-3 and TRBJ2-7; D is undetermined. This CDR3 region has 15 residues. CDR1 is SGHNT and CDR2 is YENEEA in the germline V gene. V was pared by 0 bases and J by 3 bases, with 12 bases between. This CDR3 is CASSLDPSRFYEQYF. CDR3 DNA: TGTGCCAGCAGCTTAGACCCTTCGAGATTCTACGAGCAGTACTTC.

The chain carries TRBV2 and TRBJ2-1; 7 nucleotides agree with TRBD2. With 5 bases clipped from V and 4 bases from J, the junction kept 8 bases outside the gene matches. In germline, CDR1 is SNHLY, CDR2 FYNNEI. The CDR3 is 15 amino acids. The CDR3 sequence: CASSRDGGGYNEQFF. The CDR3 DNA is TGTGCCAGCAGTCGGGACGGCGGGGGATACAATGAGCAGTTCTTC.

The rearrangement joins TRBV5-4 to TRBJ2-2; D is perhaps TRBD2 (6 bases). From germline, CDR1 is SGHNT and CDR2 YYREEE (reference sequence). This CDR3 region has 19 residues. V lost 0 bases, J lost 1 base, and 19 bases lay in between. The CDR3 reads CASSLVPATSRENTGELFF. The CDR3 DNA is TGTGCCAGCAGCTTGGTCCCCGCGACTTCGCGGGAGAACACCGGGGAGCTGTTTTTT.

The chain combines TRBV18 with TRBJ2-5; no firm D call. CDR1 is KGHSH, CDR2 LQKENI, per germline. The CDR3 length is 13 residues. Trimming took 1 base from V and 2 from J, leaving 5 bases between them. The CDR3 loop is CASSPRPQETQYF. DNA for the CDR3: TGTGCCAGCTCACCACGGCCACAAGAGACCCAGTACTTC.

This chain uses TRBV4-1 with TRBJ2-6; D uncertain. Germline V gives CDR1 MGHRA, CDR2 YSYEKL. The CDR3 spans 15 residues. Trimming left V 8 bases short and J 0 bases short, with 11 bases between. CDR3 protein: CASRGGSSGANVLTF. CDR3 DNA sequence: TGCGCCAGCCGTGGTGGTAGCTCTGGGGCCAACGTCCTGACTTTC.

The chain employs TRBV5-6 and TRBJ2-2, with 7 bases aligning to TRBD2. CDR3 length: 15 residues. Germline lookup yields CDR1 SGHDT and CDR2 YYEEEE. V lost 3 bases to trimming and J lost 7 bases; unmatched junction nucleotides: 9. The CDR3: CASSSRSGKSGELFF. The CDR3 coding sequence is TGTGCCAGCAGCTCCCGAAGCGGGAAAAGCGGGGAGCTGTTTTTT.

This chain joins TRBV7-8 and TRBJ1-2; 7 nucleotides match TRBD1. Per the germline V gene, CDR1 is SGHVS and CDR2 is FQNEAQ. V trimming: 3 bases; J trimming: 1 base; junction bases outside the gene matches: 2. CDR3 size: 14 residues. Written as DNA, the CDR3 is TGTGCCAGCAGCTTGGACAGGCTTAACTATGGCTACACCTTC. This translates into CASSLDRLNYGYTF.

This chain joins TRBV4-1 and TRBJ2-1, with 9 bases identical to TRBD1. This CDR3 is built from 16 residues. V was clipped by 1 base and J by 6 bases; unmatched bases: 7. In germline, CDR1 is MGHRA, CDR2 YSYEKL. In DNA form, the CDR3 reads TGCGCCAGCAGCCAAGTCCCGGGACAGGGAATCAATGAGCAGTTCTTC. This encodes CASSQVPGQGINEQFF.

The V gene is TRBV11-2, the J gene TRBJ2-1; D is undetermined. V gave up 1 base and J gave up 4 bases, with 5 bases separating them. The CDR3 is 13 residues long. Per germline, CDR1 SGHAT and CDR2 FQNNGV. In nucleotides, the CDR3 is TGTGCCAGCAGCTTAGCCCAGTACAATGAGCAGTTCTTC. As protein: CASSLAQYNEQFF.

This rearrangement joins TRBV2 to TRBJ1-6; 8 bases map to TRBD1. The CDR3 extends over 14 amino acids. CDR1 is SNHLY, CDR2 FYNNEI, per germline. The V and J ends lost 6 bases and 10 bases, in that order; junction bases with no gene match: 8. This chain's CDR3 is CASRGDRSGSPLHF. DNA for the CDR3: TGTGCCAGCAGGGGGGACAGGTCTGGATCACCCCTCCACTTT.

This chain connects TRBV6-5 to TRBJ2-1; 9 bases line up with TRBD1. The CDR3 runs to 13 residues. Germline loops: CDR1 MNHEY, CDR2 SVGAGI. V gave up 7 bases and J gave up 6 bases; unmatched junction bases: 4. The CDR3 spells CASTGTGTNEQFF. The CDR3 DNA reads as TGTGCCAGCACTGGGACAGGGACCAATGAGCAGTTCTTC.